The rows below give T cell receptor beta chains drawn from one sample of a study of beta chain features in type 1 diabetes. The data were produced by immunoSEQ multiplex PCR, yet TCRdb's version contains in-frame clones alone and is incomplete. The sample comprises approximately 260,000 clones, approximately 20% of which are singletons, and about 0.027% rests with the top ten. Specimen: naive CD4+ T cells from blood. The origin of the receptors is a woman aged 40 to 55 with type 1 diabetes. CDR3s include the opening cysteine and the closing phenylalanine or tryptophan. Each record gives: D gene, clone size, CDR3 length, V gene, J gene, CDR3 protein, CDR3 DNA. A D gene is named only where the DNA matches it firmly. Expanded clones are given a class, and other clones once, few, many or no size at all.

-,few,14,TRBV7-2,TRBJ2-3,CASSYLATPDTQYF,TGTGCCAGCAGCTACCTAGCAACCCCAGATACGCAGTATTTT
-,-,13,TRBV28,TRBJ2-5,CASMRDSQETQYF,TGTGCCAGCATGCGGGACAGCCAAGAGACCCAGTACTTC
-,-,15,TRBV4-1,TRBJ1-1,CASSLGLGGNTEAFF,TGCGCCAGCAGCCTGGGATTGGGAGGGAACACTGAAGCTTTCTTT
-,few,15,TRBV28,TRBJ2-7,CASSLLSQGHYEQYF,TGTGCCAGCAGTTTATTATCTCAGGGTCATTACGAGCAGTACTTC
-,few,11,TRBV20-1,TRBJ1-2,CSATPGYGYTF,TGCAGTGCTACCCCAGGGTATGGCTACACCTTC
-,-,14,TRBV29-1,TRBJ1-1,CSVALRVLNTEAFF,TGCAGCGTGGCCCTCCGTGTCCTGAACACTGAAGCTTTCTTT
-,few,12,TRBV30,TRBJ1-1,CAWRGEGAEAFF,TGTGCCTGGAGGGGGGAGGGTGCTGAAGCTTTCTTT
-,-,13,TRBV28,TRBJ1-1,CASSPGGNTEAFF,TGTGCCAGCAGTCCCGGCGGGAACACTGAAGCTTTCTTT
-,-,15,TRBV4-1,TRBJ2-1,CASSQGGVPYNEQFF,TGCGCCAGCAGCCAAGGGGGCGTACCCTACAATGAGCAGTTCTTC
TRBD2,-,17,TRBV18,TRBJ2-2,CASSPSTSGTNTGELFF,TGTGCCAGCTCACCCTCGACTAGCGGGACGAACACCGGGGAGCTGTTTTTT
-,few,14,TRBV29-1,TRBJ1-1,CSVGEGPGGTEAFF,TGCAGCGTTGGGGAAGGCCCCGGGGGGACTGAAGCTTTCTTT
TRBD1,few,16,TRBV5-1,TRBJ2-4,CASSLWTGGLRDIQYF,TGCGCCAGCAGCTTGTGGACAGGGGGCTTGAGGGACATTCAGTACTTC
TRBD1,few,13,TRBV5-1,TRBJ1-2,CASSPGQGDGYTF,TGCGCCAGCAGCCCGGGACAGGGTGACGGCTACACCTTC
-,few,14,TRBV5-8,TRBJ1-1,CASSLRYLNTEAFF,TGTGCCAGCAGCCTTCGGTATCTGAACACTGAAGCTTTCTTT
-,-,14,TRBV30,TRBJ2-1,CAWSVGGSDNEQFF,TGTGCCTGGAGTGTCGGGGGATCGGACAATGAGCAGTTCTTC
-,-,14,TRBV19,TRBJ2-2,CASSRRQGTGELFF,TGTGCCAGTAGTAGACGCCAGGGCACCGGGGAGCTGTTTTTT
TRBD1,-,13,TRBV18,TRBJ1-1,CASSQGAPTEAFF,TGTGCCAGCTCACAGGGGGCGCCAACTGAAGCTTTCTTT
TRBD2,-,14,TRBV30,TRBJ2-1,CACGTSGRRDEQFF,TGTGCCTGCGGGACTAGCGGGAGGAGGGATGAGCAGTTCTTC
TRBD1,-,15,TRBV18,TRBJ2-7,CASSPPNDRALEQYF,TGTGCCAGCTCACCACCGAACGACAGGGCCCTCGAGCAGTACTTC
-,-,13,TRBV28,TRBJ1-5,CASRGESNQPQHF,TGTGCCAGCCGGGGGGAGAGCAATCAGCCCCAGCATTTT
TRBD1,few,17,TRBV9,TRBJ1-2,CASSVAGTGGTDYGYTF,TGTGCCAGCAGCGTAGCGGGGACAGGGGGAACGGACTATGGCTACACCTTC
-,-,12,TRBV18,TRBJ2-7,CASSPSNYEQYF,TGTGCCAGCTCTCCGTCTAACTACGAGCAGTACTTC